Each of the 31 T cell receptor beta chains below was sequenced from the same sample in a study of blood T cell repertoires in COVID-19. The assay was immunoSEQ multiplex PCR, and TCRdb's table has in-frame clones only and misses some. The data show about 73,000 clones, with 65% to 85% seen just once and approximately 2.5% held by the top ten. Sequenced sample: peripheral blood. Source of these receptors: a man older than 75 with active or convalescent COVID-19.

CDR3 DNA sequence: TGTGCCAGCAGCTTGTCACAGGGGGCCTACAATGAGCAGTTCTTC. Residues: CASSLSQGAYNEQFF. J is TRBJ2-1 and V is TRBV5-4; 8 bases map to TRBD1. This CDR3 region has 15 residues. CDR1 is SGHNT, CDR2 YYREEE, per germline (reference sequence). The V gene end was trimmed by 1 base and the J gene end by 2 bases; junction bases not matched to a gene: 2.

This rearrangement joins TRBV28 to TRBJ1-1; possibly TRBD1 for D (6 bases). CDR1 and CDR2 from the germline V gene are MDHEN and SYDVKM. The length of the CDR3 is 14 residues. The V end was cut by 4 bases, the J end by 1 base, with 10 bases between. The CDR3 DNA is TGTGCCAGCAGTTCGGGACAATGGAACACTGAAGCTTTCTTT. The encoded protein is CASSSGQWNTEAFF.

The rearrangement joins TRBV3-1 (or the pseudogene TRBV3-2) to TRBJ1-2; 7 bases align to TRBD1. There are 16 residues in the CDR3. The V segment lost 0 bases and the J segment 0 bases; nucleotides outside the gene matches: 4. CDR1 and CDR2 from the germline V gene are LGHDT and YNNKEL (reference sequence). CDR3 amino acids: CASSQERGPTNYGYTF. The CDR3 coding sequence is TGTGCCAGCAGCCAAGAAAGGGGGCCGACTAACTATGGCTACACCTTC.

This clone was seen more than once but under ten times. CDR3 residues: CASQQDRGGYGYTF. The CDR3 DNA reads as TGTGCCAGCCAGCAGGACAGGGGCGGCTATGGCTACACCTTC. The V gene is TRBV6-4, the J gene TRBJ1-2, with 9 nucleotides matching TRBD1. The germline V gene encodes CDR1 MRHNA and CDR2 SNTAGT. There are 14 residues in the CDR3. Trimming at V came to 8 bases and at J to 4 bases, leaving 8 bases not matched to a gene.

With respect to this clone: Other DNA sequences in this specimen translate into the identical CDR3. The chain recombines TRBV5-1 with TRBJ1-1, with D possibly TRBD1 on 6 matching bases. Germline-derived CDR1 and CDR2 are SGHRS and YFSETQ. The CDR3 extends over 13 amino acids. Trimming left V 4 bases short and J 1 base short, with 8 bases between. The CDR3 reads CASSRQENTEAFF. CDR3 DNA: TGCGCCAGCAGCCGACAGGAGAACACTGAAGCTTTCTTT.

The rearrangement uses TRBV6-5 and TRBJ1-1, with 9 bases aligning to TRBD1. The CDR3 extends over 15 amino acids. V was clipped by 3 bases and J by 4 bases; unmatched bases: 6. Per germline, CDR1 MNHEY and CDR2 SVGAGI. The CDR3 DNA is TGTGCCAGCAGTTATAGGACAGGGGCTGGCACTGAAGCTTTCTTT. Its translation: CASSYRTGAGTEAFF.

The genes are TRBV28 and TRBJ1-6; 9 bases align to TRBD1. V shed 6 bases and J 10 bases; nucleotides not matched to a gene: 10. Germline assignment: CDR1 MDHEN and CDR2 SYDVKM. The CDR3 sequence is 15 residues long. The CDR3 region has the DNA TGTGCCAGCAGGAAAGGGACAGGGAAGTACTCACCCCTCCACTTT. This sequence encodes CASRKGTGKYSPLHF.

The V and J genes are TRBV2 and TRBJ1-5; TRBD1 aligns across 10 bases. V shed 8 bases, J shed 1 base, and the junction held 5 bases outside the gene matches. Germline lookup yields CDR1 SNHLY and CDR2 FYNNEI. This CDR3 has 15 amino acids. CDR3 residues: CASGSTGGSNQPQHF. The CDR3 region has the DNA TGTGCCAGCGGATCGACAGGGGGCAGCAATCAGCCCCAGCATTTT. The full variable domain, with the rest looked up from reference TRBV2 and TRBJ1-5, is EPEVTQTPSHQVTQMGQEVILRCVPISNHLYFYWYRQILGQKVEFLVSFYNNEISEKSEIFDDQFSVERPDGSNFTLKIRSTKLEDSAMYFCASGSTGGSNQPQHFGDGTRLSIL.

The chain couples TRBV2 to TRBJ2-3; weak D call: TRBD1 (6 bases). V lost 2 bases and J lost 3, with 12 bases in between. The germline V gene has CDR1 SNHLY and CDR2 FYNNEI. The CDR3 is 15 amino acids. The CDR3 sequence: CASSEPGAGTDTQYF. Written as DNA, the CDR3 is TGTGCCAGCAGTGAACCAGGGGCTGGGACAGATACGCAGTATTTT. Using reference TRBV2 and TRBJ2-3 for the parts outside the CDR3, the full variable domain is EPEVTQTPSHQVTQMGQEVILRCVPISNHLYFYWYRQILGQKVEFLVSFYNNEISEKSEIFDDQFSVERPDGSNFTLKIRSTKLEDSAMYFCASSEPGAGTDTQYFGPGTRLTVL.

This clone has just one count. J is TRBJ2-5 and V is TRBV9, with 7 nucleotides matching TRBD2. Unmatched junction bases numbered 4, after V lost 2 bases and J lost 3 bases. The CDR3 covers 14 residues. The germline CDR1 and CDR2 sequences are SGDLS and YYNGEE. CDR3 sequence (DNA): TGTGCCAGCAGCGTGGGCCTAGCGGAAGAGACCCAGTACTTC. It translates to CASSVGLAEETQYF.

The chain combines TRBV6-2 or TRBV6-3 with TRBJ2-3; maybe TRBD1 (6 bases). Deletions cut 6 bases from V and 0 bases from J, with 22 bases between. The CDR3 contains 18 residues. Germline CDR1 and CDR2: MNHEY and SVGEGT. CDR3 sequence reads: CASSKSAGDTLSTDTQYF. The CDR3 region has the DNA TGTGCCAGCAGCAAATCGGCCGGGGACACCCTAAGCACAGATACGCAGTATTTT.

This clone was recorded once. The V gene is TRBV5-5, the J gene TRBJ1-5; 8 positions match TRBD1. The V and J ends lost 4 bases and 7 bases, in that order; junction bases with no gene match: 4. CDR1 is SGHKS, CDR2 YYEKEE, per germline (reference sequence). The CDR3 runs 13 residues. DNA of the CDR3: TGTGCCAGCAGCCTGGACAGGGTCCAGCCCCAGCATTTT. Amino acid sequence: CASSLDRVQPQHF.

Written as DNA, the CDR3 is TGTGCCAGTAGTAAAGCAGGGGGCGCTGGGGCCAACGTCCTGACTTTC. Translating gives CASSKAGGAGANVLTF. This chain connects TRBV19 to TRBJ2-6, with 8 bases lining up with TRBD1. J gave up 2 bases and V 4 bases, and 4 bases lay outside the gene matches. This CDR3 is 16 amino acids long. Looked up from germline, CDR1 is LNHDA and CDR2 is SQIVND (reference sequence).

The chain combines TRBV20-1 with TRBJ2-3; tentatively, D is TRBD2 (6 bases). Trimming removed 5 bases from V and 3 bases from J, with 6 bases in between. The CDR3 sequence is 11 residues long. The germline gives CDR1 DFQATT, CDR2 SNEGSKA (reference sequence). CDR3 amino acids: CSAGGTDTQYF. CDR3 sequence (DNA): TGCAGTGCTGGGGGGACAGATACGCAGTATTTT.

This clone was counted between two and nine times. The chain uses TRBV5-1 and TRBJ1-3; D gene unclear. V gave up 7 bases and J gave up 6 bases, with 17 bases separating them. The CDR3 has 14 residues. Germline V gene lookup returns CDR1 SGHRS and CDR2 YFSETQ. The CDR3 loop reads CASGAQAGSNTIYF. CDR3 sequence (DNA): TGCGCCAGCGGCGCTCAGGCTGGCTCAAACACCATATATTTT.

This clone was seen a few times. The chain joins TRBV3-1 (or the pseudogene TRBV3-2) to TRBJ2-1, with TRBD2 matching over 7 bases. The CDR3 contains 15 residues. V lost 4 bases and J lost 3; bases outside the gene matches: 6. Germline-derived CDR1 and CDR2 are LGHDT and YNNKEL (reference sequence). The CDR3 loop is CASSPGPGGYNEQFF. DNA for the CDR3: TGTGCCAGCAGCCCCGGGCCGGGGGGCTACAATGAGCAGTTCTTC.

V usage is TRBV12-3 or TRBV12-4 and J usage is TRBJ2-1, with D hard to call. The CDR3 consists of 11 residues. V was cut by 7 bases and J by 4 bases, with 5 bases left in between. CDR3 in amino acids: CASTNYNEQFF. The CDR3, as DNA: TGTGCCAGCACCAATTACAATGAGCAGTTCTTC.

The J gene is TRBJ2-1, the V gene TRBV5-4; a weak D match, TRBD1 (6 bases). From germline, CDR1 is SGHNT and CDR2 YYREEE (reference sequence). CDR3 length equals 15 residues. The germline V and J ends were trimmed by 3 bases and 4 bases, with 14 bases remaining between them. The CDR3 sequence: CASSSGVGVYNEQFF. The CDR3 DNA follows: TGTGCCAGCAGCTCAGGGGTAGGGGTTTACAATGAGCAGTTCTTC.

V gene TRBV30 combines with J gene TRBJ1-5; weak D call: TRBD1 (6 bases). V shed 0 bases and J shed 5 bases, with 11 bases lying between them. The CDR3 length is 14 residues. Germline assignment: CDR1 GTSNPN and CDR2 SVGIG (reference sequence). DNA of the CDR3: TGTGCCTGGAGTGTAGGCCAGGGGCATCAGCCCCAGCATTTT. Its translation is CAWSVGQGHQPQHF. Looking up the rest from reference TRBV30 and TRBJ1-5 gives the full variable domain: SQTIHQWPATLVQPVGSPLSLECTVEGTSNPNLYWYRQAAGRGLQLLFYSVGIGQISSEVPQNLSASRPQDRQFILSSKKLLLSDSGFYLCAWSVGQGHQPQHFGDGTRLSIL.

The chain is built from TRBV25-1 and TRBJ1-2; TRBD1 matches at 9 bases. The CDR3 runs 14 residues. Germline assignment: CDR1 MGHDK and CDR2 SYGVNS. With V trimmed by 6 bases and J by 1 base, 3 bases remained unmatched. The CDR3 DNA reads TGTGCCAGCAGCTGGACAGGGGTTAACTATGGCTACACCTTC. Amino acids: CASSWTGVNYGYTF.

J is TRBJ2-4 and V is TRBV5-1; TRBD1 matches 8 bases. The germline V gene has CDR1 SGHRS and CDR2 YFSETQ. The CDR3 has 14 amino acids. V lost 3 bases to trimming and J lost 4 bases; unmatched junction nucleotides: 3. In nucleotides, the CDR3 is TGCGCCAGCAGCTCTTGGACAGGGAAAAACATTCAGTACTTC. This translates into CASSSWTGKNIQYF. The whole variable domain, remainder taken from reference TRBV5-1 and TRBJ2-4, is KAGVTQTPRYLIKTRGQQVTLSCSPISGHRSVSWYQQTPGQGLQFLFEYFSETQRNKGNFPGRFSGRQFSNSRSEMNVSTLELGDSALYLCASSSWTGKNIQYFGAGTRLSVL.

The J gene is TRBJ1-5, the V gene TRBV18; D gene ambiguous. The CDR3 is 14 amino acids. Germline V gene data show CDR1 as KGHSH and CDR2 as LQKENI. V was shortened by 2 bases and J by 1 base, with 6 bases between the two germline ends. This chain's CDR3 is CASSPITSNQPQHF. The CDR3 DNA reads TGTGCCAGCTCACCAATAACAAGCAATCAGCCCCAGCATTTT.

The J gene is TRBJ2-6, the V gene TRBV18; D unclear. V lost 2 bases and J 0 bases, leaving 14 bases between the germline ends. Per germline, CDR1 KGHSH and CDR2 LQKENI. The CDR3 runs 18 residues. The CDR3 sequence is CASSPVQVPTSGANVLTF. CDR3 nucleotides: TGTGCCAGCTCACCAGTGCAGGTGCCCACCTCTGGGGCCAACGTCCTGACTTTC.

As concerns this clone: At the DNA level, this CDR3 is encoded by other sequences in the same sample as well. The rearrangement joins TRBV18 to TRBJ1-5; 12 nucleotides line up with TRBD1. The V segment lost 3 bases and the J segment 7 bases; nucleotides outside the gene matches: 7. The CDR3 is 16 residues long. Germline V gene data show CDR1 as KGHSH and CDR2 as LQKENI. CDR3 nucleotide sequence: TGTGCCAGCTCACCGTTGGGACAGGGGGCTGGGCAGCCCCAGCATTTT. Translation gives CASSPLGQGAGQPQHF.

The chain carries TRBV6-7 and TRBJ2-7, with 7 positions matching TRBD2. TRBV6-7 is treated as an ORF (open reading frame) with a function not yet certain. The ends lost 6 bases at V and 6 bases at J; junction bases unmatched: 17. The CDR3 is 16 residues long. The CDR3: CASRKVREATQVEQYF. DNA of the CDR3: TGTGCCAGCAGAAAAGTTCGGGAGGCTACTCAGGTCGAGCAGTACTTC.

The rearrangement links TRBV4-2 to TRBJ2-3, with 9 bases fitting TRBD2. The CDR3 is made up of 20 amino acids. The V segment lost 0 bases and the J segment 3 bases; nucleotides outside the gene matches: 16. Per germline, CDR1 LGHNA and CDR2 YNFKEQ. CDR3 sequence: CASSQDKLAGWWSGTDTQYF. The CDR3 DNA reads TGTGCCAGCAGCCAAGACAAACTAGCGGGTTGGTGGAGTGGAACAGATACGCAGTATTTT.

The chain combines TRBV5-1 with TRBJ2-3, with 8 bases fitting TRBD1. Germline CDR1 is SGHRS and CDR2 is YFSETQ. V was clipped by 2 bases and J by 3 bases; unmatched bases: 8. The CDR3 length is 16 residues. CDR3 sequence reads: CASSFRRQGWTDTQYF. The CDR3 DNA reads as TGCGCCAGCAGCTTCAGGAGACAGGGGTGGACAGATACGCAGTATTTT.

The chain joins TRBV10-3 to TRBJ2-1; a possible D gene is TRBD2 (6 bases). The CDR3 length is 15 residues. CDR1 and CDR2 from the germline V gene are ENHRY and SYGVKD. V was trimmed by 10 bases and J by 2 bases, leaving 18 bases between them. CDR3 nucleotides: TGTGCCAGTTCCGGCGGCTCTAGCGCCTACAATGAGCAGTTCTTC. It is translated as CASSGGSSAYNEQFF.

This clone has just one count. This sequence joins TRBV20-1 and TRBJ2-1; D not certain. The V end was cut by 6 bases, the J end by 4 bases, with 7 bases between. The CDR3 spans 11 residues. CDR1 is DFQATT and CDR2 is SNEGSKA in the germline V gene (reference sequence). The CDR3 region has the DNA TGCAGTGCCACAGCTTACAATGAGCAGTTCTTC. Its translation: CSATAYNEQFF.

The gene calls are TRBV10-1 and TRBJ2-3; TRBD2 aligns across 7 bases. The CDR3 totals 15 residues. With V trimmed by 10 bases and J by 1 base, 11 bases remained unmatched. Germline values: CDR1 WNHNN, CDR2 SYGVQD (reference sequence). The CDR3 reads CAKHPPGGRTDTQYF. CDR3 nucleotides: TGCGCCAAGCACCCGCCGGGGGGACGCACAGATACGCAGTATTTT.

V is TRBV5-1 and J is TRBJ1-4, with TRBD1 matching over 9 bases. The CDR3 consists of 15 residues. The V gene end was trimmed by 3 bases and the J gene end by 8 bases; junction bases not matched to a gene: 8. In germline, CDR1 is SGHRS, CDR2 YFSETQ. The CDR3 DNA follows: TGCGCCAGCAGCTCTACAGGGGGCGCCCGGGAAAAACTGTTTTTT. It is translated as CASSSTGGAREKLFF.